This T cell receptor beta chain was identified in a study of shared clonotypes between healthy human individuals. Trimming took off 5 bases at V and 7 bases at J, with 18 bases between the two ends. Per the germline V gene, CDR1 is MNHEY and CDR2 is SMNVEV (reference sequence). This CDR3 is 16 amino acids long. Method: immunoSEQ multiplex PCR; TCRdb's copy keeps in-frame clones and lacks some. The table has roughly 2,000,000 clones, about 95% seen once; the top ten hold 1.2%. Naive CD8 populations comprised CD45RO-negative cells positively selected for CCR7, excluding terminally differentiated effector memory CD45RA+ cells.

This TCR derives from a man between 18 and 35 years old in good health. This rearrangement joins TRBV27 to TRBJ1-6; possibly TRBD1 for D (6 bases). The source material was naive CD8+ T cells sorted from blood. CDR3 coding DNA: TGTGCCAGCAGTAGGGGCCCAGGGGCGCGGAATTCACCCCTCCACTTT. Translated: CASSRGPGARNSPLHF.